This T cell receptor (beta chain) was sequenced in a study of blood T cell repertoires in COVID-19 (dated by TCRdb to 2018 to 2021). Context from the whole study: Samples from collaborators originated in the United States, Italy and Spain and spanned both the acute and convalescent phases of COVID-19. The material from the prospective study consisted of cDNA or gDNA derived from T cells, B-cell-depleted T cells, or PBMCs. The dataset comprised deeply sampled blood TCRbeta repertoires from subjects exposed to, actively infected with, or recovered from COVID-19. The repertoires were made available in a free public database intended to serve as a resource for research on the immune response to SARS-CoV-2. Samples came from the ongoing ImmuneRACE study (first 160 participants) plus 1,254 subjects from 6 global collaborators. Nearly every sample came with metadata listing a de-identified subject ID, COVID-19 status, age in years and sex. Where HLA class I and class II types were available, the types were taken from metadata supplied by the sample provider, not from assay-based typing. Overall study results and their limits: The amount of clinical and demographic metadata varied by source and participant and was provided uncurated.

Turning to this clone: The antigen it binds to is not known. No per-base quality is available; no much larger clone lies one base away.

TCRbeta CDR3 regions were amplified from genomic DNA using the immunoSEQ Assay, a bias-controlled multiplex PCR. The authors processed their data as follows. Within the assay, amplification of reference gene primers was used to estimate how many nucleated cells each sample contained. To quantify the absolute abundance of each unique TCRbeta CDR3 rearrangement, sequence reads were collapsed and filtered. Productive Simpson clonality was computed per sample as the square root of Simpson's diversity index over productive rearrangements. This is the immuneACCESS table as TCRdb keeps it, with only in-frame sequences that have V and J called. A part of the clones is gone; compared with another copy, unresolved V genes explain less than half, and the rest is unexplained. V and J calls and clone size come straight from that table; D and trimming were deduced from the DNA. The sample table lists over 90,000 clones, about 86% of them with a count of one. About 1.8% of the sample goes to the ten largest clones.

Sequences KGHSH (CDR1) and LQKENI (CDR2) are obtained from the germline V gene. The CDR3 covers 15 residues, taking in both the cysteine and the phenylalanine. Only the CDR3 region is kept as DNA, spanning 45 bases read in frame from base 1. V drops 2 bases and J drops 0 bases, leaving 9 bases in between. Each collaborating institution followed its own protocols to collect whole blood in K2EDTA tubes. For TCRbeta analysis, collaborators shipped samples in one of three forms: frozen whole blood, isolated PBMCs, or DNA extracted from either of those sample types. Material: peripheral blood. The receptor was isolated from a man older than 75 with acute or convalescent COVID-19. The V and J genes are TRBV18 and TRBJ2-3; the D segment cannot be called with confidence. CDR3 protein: CASSPIAVSTDTQYF. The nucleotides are TGTGCCAGCTCACCAATAGCCGTGAGCACAGATACGCAGTATTTT.